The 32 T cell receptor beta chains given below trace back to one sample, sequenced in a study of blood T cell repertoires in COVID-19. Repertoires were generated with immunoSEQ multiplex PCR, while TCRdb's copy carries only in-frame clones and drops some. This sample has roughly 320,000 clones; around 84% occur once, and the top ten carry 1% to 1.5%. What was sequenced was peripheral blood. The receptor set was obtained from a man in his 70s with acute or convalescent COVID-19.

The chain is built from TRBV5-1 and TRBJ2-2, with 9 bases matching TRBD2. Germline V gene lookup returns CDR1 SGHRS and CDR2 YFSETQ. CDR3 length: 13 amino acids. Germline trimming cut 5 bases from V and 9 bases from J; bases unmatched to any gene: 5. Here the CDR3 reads CASRGTSSWELFF. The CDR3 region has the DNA TGCGCCAGCAGGGGGACTAGCTCCTGGGAGCTGTTTTTT. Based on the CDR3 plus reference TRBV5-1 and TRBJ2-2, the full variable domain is KAGVTQTPRYLIKTRGQQVTLSCSPISGHRSVSWYQQTPGQGLQFLFEYFSETQRNKGNFPGRFSGRQFSNSRSEMNVSTLELGDSALYLCASRGTSSWELFFGEGSRLTVL.

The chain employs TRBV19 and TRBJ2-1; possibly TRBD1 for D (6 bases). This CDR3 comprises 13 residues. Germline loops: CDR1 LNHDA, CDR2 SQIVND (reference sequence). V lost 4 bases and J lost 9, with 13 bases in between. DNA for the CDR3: TGTGCCAGTAGTAAAACAGGGACGACTGAGCAGTTCTTC. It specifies CASSKTGTTEQFF.

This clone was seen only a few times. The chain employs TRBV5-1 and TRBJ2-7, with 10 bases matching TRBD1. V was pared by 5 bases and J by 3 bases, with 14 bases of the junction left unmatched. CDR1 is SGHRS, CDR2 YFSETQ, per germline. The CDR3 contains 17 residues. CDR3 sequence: CASRGGDRGLIDYEQYF. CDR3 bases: TGCGCCAGCAGAGGTGGGGACAGGGGATTAATTGACTACGAGCAGTACTTC.

The DNA of the CDR3 is TGTGCCATAGGGACAGGGCATAATTCACCCCTCCACTTT. It yields the protein CAIGTGHNSPLHF. This chain links TRBV19 with TRBJ1-6, with 9 bases identical to TRBD1. V was clipped by 10 bases and J by 5 bases; unmatched bases: 3. There are 13 residues in the CDR3. Germline lookup yields CDR1 LNHDA and CDR2 SQIVND (reference sequence). Full variable domain (remainder filled in from reference TRBV19 and TRBJ1-6): DGGITQSPKYLFRKEGQNVTLSCEQNLNHDAMYWYRQDPGQGLRLIYYSQIVNDFQKGDIAEGYSVSREKKESFPLTVTSAQKNPTAFYLCAIGTGHNSPLHFGNGTRLTVT.

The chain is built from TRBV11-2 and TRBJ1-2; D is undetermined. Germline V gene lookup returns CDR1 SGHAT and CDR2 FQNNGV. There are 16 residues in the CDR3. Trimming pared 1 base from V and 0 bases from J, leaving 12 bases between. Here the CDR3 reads CASSLVVSGTNYGYTF. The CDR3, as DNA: TGTGCCAGCAGCTTAGTGGTTTCCGGGACTAACTATGGCTACACCTTC.

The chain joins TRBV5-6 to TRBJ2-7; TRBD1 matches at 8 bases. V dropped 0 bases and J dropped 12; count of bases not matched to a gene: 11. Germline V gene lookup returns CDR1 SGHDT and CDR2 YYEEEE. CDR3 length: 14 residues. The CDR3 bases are TGTGCCAGCAGCTTGGGCAGGGGGCGCGGAATAAGGTACTTC. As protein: CASSLGRGRGIRYF. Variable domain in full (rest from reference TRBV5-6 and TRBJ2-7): DAGVTQSPTHLIKTRGQQVTLRCSPKSGHDTVSWYQQALGQGPQFIFQYYEEEERQRGNFPDRFSGHQFPNYSSELNVNALLLGDSALYLCASSLGRGRGIRYFGPGTRLTVT.

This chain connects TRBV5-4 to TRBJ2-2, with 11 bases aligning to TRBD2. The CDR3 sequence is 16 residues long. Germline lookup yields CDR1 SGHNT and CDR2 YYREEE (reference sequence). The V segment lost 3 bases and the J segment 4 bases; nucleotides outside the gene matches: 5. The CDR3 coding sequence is TGTGCCAGCAGCTCCGGACTAGCGGGCAGCACCGGGGAGCTGTTTTTT. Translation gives CASSSGLAGSTGELFF.

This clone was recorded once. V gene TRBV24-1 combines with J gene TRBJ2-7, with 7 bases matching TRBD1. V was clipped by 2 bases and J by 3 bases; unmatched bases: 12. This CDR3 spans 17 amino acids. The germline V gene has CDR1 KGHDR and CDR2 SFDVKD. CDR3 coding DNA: TGTGCCACCAGTGATTCGCGAACAGGGGATTCTATCTACGAGCAGTACTTC. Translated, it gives CATSDSRTGDSIYEQYF.

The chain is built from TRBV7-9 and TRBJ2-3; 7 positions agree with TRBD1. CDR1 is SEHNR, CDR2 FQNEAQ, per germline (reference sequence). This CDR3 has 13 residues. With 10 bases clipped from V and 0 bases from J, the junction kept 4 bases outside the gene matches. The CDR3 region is CATDRDSTDTQYF. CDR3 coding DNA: TGTGCCACCGACAGGGACAGCACAGATACGCAGTATTTT. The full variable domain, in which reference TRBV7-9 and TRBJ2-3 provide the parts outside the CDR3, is DTGVSQNPRHKITKRGQNVTFRCDPISEHNRLYWYRQTLGQGPEFLTYFQNEAQLEKSRLLSDRFSAERPKGSFSTLEIQRTEQGDSAMYLCATDRDSTDTQYFGPGTRLTVL.

For the CDR3, the DNA is TGTGCCACCAGCAGAGCATTTGGACTAGCAGCAGACTACGAGCAGTACTTC. It yields the protein CATSRAFGLAADYEQYF. The rearrangement uses TRBV15 and TRBJ2-7; TRBD2 aligns across 8 bases. This CDR3 spans 17 amino acids. V was pared by 1 base and J by 3 bases, with 11 bases of the junction left unmatched. The V gene's germline CDR1 is LNHNV and CDR2 YYDKDF (reference sequence).

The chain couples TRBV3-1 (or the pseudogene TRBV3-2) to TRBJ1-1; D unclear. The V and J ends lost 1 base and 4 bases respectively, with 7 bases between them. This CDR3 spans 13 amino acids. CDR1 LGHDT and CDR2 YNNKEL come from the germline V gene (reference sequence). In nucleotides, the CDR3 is TGTGCCAGCAGCCAAGCCGGTACCACTGAAGCTTTCTTT. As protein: CASSQAGTTEAFF.

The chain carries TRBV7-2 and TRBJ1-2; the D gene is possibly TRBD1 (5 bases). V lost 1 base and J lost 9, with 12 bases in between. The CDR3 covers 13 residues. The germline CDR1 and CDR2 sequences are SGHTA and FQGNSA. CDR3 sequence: CASSLGPQASYTF. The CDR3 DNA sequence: TGTGCCAGCAGCTTAGGTCCACAGGCGAGCTACACCTTC.

The CDR3 loop is CASSSRTGSNYGYTF. For the CDR3, the DNA is TGTGCCAGCAGCTCACGGACAGGAAGCAACTATGGCTACACCTTC. V and J are TRBV7-2 and TRBJ1-2, with 7 bases lining up with TRBD1. Germline-derived CDR1 and CDR2 are SGHTA and FQGNSA. The V and J ends lost 4 bases and 2 bases, in that order; junction bases with no gene match: 7. This CDR3 is 15 amino acids long.

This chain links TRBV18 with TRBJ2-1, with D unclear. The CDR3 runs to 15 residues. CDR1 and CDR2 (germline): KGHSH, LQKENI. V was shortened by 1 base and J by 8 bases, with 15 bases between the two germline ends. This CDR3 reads CASSPLARHNHEQFF. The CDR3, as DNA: TGTGCCAGCTCACCACTAGCCCGCCATAACCATGAGCAGTTCTTC.

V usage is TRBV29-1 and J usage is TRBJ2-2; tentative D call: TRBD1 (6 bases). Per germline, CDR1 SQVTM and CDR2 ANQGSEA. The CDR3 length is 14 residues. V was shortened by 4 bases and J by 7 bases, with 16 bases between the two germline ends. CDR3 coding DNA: TGCAGCGTTGGGGCAGGGGAAAGGAGCGGGGAGCTGTTTTTT. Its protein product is CSVGAGERSGELFF.

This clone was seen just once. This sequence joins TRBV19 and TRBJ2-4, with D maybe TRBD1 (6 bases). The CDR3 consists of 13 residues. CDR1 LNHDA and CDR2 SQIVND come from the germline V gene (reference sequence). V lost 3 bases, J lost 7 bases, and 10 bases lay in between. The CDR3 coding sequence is TGTGCCAGTAGTATCGACAGGATGAACATTCAGTACTTC. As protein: CASSIDRMNIQYF.

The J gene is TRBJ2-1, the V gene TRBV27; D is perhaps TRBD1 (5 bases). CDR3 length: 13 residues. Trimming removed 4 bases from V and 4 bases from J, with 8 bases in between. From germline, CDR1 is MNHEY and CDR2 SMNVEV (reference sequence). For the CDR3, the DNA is TGTGCCAGCAGTTATAACAGGTACAATGAGCAGTTCTTC. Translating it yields CASSYNRYNEQFF.

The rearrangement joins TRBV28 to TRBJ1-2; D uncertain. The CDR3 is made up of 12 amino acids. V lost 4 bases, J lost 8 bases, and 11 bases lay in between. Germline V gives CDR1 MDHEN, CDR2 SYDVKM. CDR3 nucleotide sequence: TGTGCCAGCAGTTCCGCAGGTGCCGGCTACACCTTC. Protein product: CASSSAGAGYTF.

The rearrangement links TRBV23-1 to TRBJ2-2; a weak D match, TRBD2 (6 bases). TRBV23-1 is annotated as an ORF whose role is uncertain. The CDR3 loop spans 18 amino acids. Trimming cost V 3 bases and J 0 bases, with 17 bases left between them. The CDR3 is CASSHFGYLAANTGELFF. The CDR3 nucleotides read TGCGCCAGCAGTCATTTCGGGTATTTAGCGGCGAACACCGGGGAGCTGTTTTTT.

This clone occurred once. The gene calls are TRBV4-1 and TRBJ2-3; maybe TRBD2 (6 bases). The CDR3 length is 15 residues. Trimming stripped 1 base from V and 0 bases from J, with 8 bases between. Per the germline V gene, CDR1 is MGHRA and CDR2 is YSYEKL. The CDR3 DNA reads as TGCGCCAGCAGCCAAGGACTAGGGAGCACAGATACGCAGTATTTT. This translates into CASSQGLGSTDTQYF.

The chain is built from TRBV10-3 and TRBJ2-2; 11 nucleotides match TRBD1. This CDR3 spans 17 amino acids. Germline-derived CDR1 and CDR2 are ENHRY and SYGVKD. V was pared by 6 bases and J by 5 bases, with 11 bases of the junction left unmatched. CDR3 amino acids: CAISPGQGVKVTGELFF. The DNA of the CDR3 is TGTGCCATCAGCCCGGGACAGGGGGTGAAAGTTACCGGGGAGCTGTTTTTT.

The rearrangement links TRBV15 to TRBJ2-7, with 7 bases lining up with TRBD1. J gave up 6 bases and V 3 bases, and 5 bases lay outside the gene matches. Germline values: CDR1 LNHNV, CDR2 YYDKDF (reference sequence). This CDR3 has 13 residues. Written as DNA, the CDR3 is TGTGCCACCAGCAGTGACAGGGTGACCGAGCAGTACTTC. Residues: CATSSDRVTEQYF.

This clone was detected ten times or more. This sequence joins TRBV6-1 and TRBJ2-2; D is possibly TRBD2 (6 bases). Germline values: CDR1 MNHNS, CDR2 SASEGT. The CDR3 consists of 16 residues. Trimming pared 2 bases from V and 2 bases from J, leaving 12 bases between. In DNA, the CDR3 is TGTGCCAGCAGTGAAACTAGCTCCCTTAACACCGGGGAGCTGTTTTTT. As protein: CASSETSSLNTGELFF.

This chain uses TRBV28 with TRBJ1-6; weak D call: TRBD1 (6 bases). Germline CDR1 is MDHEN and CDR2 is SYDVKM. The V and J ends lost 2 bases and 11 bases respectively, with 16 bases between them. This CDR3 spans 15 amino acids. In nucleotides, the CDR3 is TGTGCCAGCAGTTTAAACAGGGCTCTACGGACACCCCTCCACTTT. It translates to CASSLNRALRTPLHF.

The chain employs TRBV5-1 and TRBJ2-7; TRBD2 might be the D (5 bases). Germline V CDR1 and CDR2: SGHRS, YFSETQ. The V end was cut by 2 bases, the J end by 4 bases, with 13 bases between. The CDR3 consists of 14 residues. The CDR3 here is CASSFADRGYEQYF. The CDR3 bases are TGCGCCAGCAGCTTTGCGGACCGAGGGTACGAGCAGTACTTC.

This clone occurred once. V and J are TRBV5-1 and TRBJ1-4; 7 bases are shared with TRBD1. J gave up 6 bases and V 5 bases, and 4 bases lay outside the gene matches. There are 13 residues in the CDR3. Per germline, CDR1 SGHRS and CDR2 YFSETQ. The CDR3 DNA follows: TGCGCCAGCAGTAGGGGGCAGGATGAAAAACTGTTTTTT. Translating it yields CASSRGQDEKLFF.

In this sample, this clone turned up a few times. The DNA for the CDR3 is TGCAGCGTTTGGGGGACAGGGGATGAAGCTTTCTTT. It specifies CSVWGTGDEAFF. This chain uses TRBV29-1 with TRBJ1-1; 10 nucleotides agree with TRBD1. Per germline, CDR1 SQVTM and CDR2 ANQGSEA. The length of the CDR3 is 12 residues. Losses at the gene ends were 5 bases for V and 7 bases for J; bases not matched to a gene: 4.

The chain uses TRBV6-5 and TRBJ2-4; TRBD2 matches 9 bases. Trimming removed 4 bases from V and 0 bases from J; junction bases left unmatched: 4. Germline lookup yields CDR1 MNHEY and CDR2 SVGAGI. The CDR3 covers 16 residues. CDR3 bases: TGTGCCAGCAGTTGGGGTAGCGGGGGAGCCAAAAACATTCAGTACTTC. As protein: CASSWGSGGAKNIQYF.

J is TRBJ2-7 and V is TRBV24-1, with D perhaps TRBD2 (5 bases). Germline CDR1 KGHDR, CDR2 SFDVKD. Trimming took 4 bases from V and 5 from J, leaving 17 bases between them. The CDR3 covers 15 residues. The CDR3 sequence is CATSDPTRAGHEQYF. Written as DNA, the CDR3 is TGTGCCACCAGTGACCCAACCCGGGCGGGCCACGAGCAGTACTTC.

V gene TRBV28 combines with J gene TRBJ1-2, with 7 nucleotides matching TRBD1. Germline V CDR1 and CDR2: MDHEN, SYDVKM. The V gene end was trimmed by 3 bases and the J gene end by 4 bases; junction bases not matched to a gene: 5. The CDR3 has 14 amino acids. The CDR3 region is CASSFQGGGYGYTF. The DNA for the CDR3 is TGTGCCAGCAGTTTTCAGGGGGGCGGCTATGGCTACACCTTC.

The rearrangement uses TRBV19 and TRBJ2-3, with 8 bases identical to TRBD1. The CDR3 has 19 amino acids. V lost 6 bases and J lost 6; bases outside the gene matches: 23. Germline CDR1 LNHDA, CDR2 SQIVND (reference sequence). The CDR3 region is CASSYRDRSLSVTRDTQYF. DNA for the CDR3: TGTGCCAGTAGCTACCGGGACAGGTCATTATCGGTTACACGGGATACGCAGTATTTT. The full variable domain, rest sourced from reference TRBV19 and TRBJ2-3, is DGGITQSPKYLFRKEGQNVTLSCEQNLNHDAMYWYRQDPGQGLRLIYYSQIVNDFQKGDIAEGYSVSREKKESFPLTVTSAQKNPTAFYLCASSYRDRSLSVTRDTQYFGPGTRLTVL.

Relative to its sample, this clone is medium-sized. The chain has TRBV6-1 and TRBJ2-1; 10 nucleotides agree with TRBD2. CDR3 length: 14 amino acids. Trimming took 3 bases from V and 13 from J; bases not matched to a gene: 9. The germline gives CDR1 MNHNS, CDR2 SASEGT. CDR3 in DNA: TGTGCCAGCAGTGATGGGGCTAGCGGGGGCGAACAGTTCTTC. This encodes CASSDGASGGEQFF.